One sample yielded the 15 T cell receptor beta chains listed below, sequenced in a study of cytomegalovirus exposure and HLA in healthy donors. 13 Jbeta primers and 60 Vbeta primers were used for the PCR. Assay used: immunoSEQ multiplex PCR; TCRdb lists only in-frame clones, some missing. The sample consists of approximately 84,000 clones, around 80% of them appearing once. Sequencing used PBMCs. These receptors came from a male donor in good health and CMV-seropositive.

The chain has TRBV19 and TRBJ2-7; 11 bases are shared with TRBD2. The CDR3 spans 15 residues. Losses at the gene ends were 6 bases for V and 0 bases for J; bases not matched to a gene: 4. CDR1 is LNHDA and CDR2 is SQIVND in the germline V gene (reference sequence). The CDR3: CASSPLAGASYEQYF. CDR3 DNA sequence: TGTGCCAGTAGCCCACTAGCGGGAGCCTCCTACGAGCAGTACTTC.

With respect to this clone: One junction end does not reproduce the germline sequence, and a read error may be involved. The CDR3 DNA follows: TGTGCCGGCAGCTTAGAACAGGGAGGCTACACCTTC. This gives the protein CAGSLEQGGYTF. The chain is built from TRBV7-9 and TRBJ1-2, with a possible D match to TRBD1 (6 bases). CDR3 length equals 12 residues. Germline V gene sequence: CDR1 SEHNR, CDR2 FQNEAQ (reference sequence).

The V call is TRBV15, the J call TRBJ1-4; a possible D gene is TRBD1 (6 bases). Trimming shortened V by 0 bases and J by 4 bases, and 12 bases separated the two germline ends. In germline, CDR1 is LNHNV, CDR2 YYDKDF (reference sequence). This CDR3 comprises 16 residues. The CDR3 DNA is TGTGCCACCAGCAGAGAGGGGGGGCAGAATAATGAAAAACTGTTTTTT. It encodes CATSREGGQNNEKLFF.

V usage is TRBV9 and J usage is TRBJ2-1, with D hard to call. CDR1 is SGDLS, CDR2 YYNGEE, per germline. V lost 5 bases and J 2 bases, leaving 14 bases between the germline ends. The CDR3 is 15 residues long. The CDR3 sequence is CASSLSGLTYNEQFF. CDR3 coding DNA: TGTGCCAGCAGTCTCTCAGGCCTCACCTACAATGAGCAGTTCTTC.

The table lists this clone with a few counts. The gene calls are TRBV15 and TRBJ1-1; D not certain. The CDR3 runs 14 residues. Germline loops: CDR1 LNHNV, CDR2 YYDKDF (reference sequence). The V end was cut by 0 bases, the J end by 0 bases, with 5 bases between. This CDR3 is CATSRDYLNTEAFF. CDR3 in DNA: TGTGCCACCAGCAGAGACTACTTGAACACTGAAGCTTTCTTT.

The chain combines TRBV7-6 with TRBJ2-5, with TRBD1 matching 7 bases. The length of the CDR3 is 13 residues. Germline loops: CDR1 SGHVS, CDR2 FNYEAQ. J gave up 5 bases and V 5 bases, and 5 bases lay outside the gene matches. This chain's CDR3 is CASSRRQGETQYF. The CDR3 DNA is TGTGCCAGCAGCCGTAGACAGGGCGAGACCCAGTACTTC.

The V gene is TRBV5-6, the J gene TRBJ2-1; 10 nucleotides line up with TRBD1. The length of the CDR3 is 15 residues. V shed 3 bases, J shed 2 bases, and the junction held 2 bases outside the gene matches. Per germline, CDR1 SGHDT and CDR2 YYEEEE. This chain's CDR3 is CASSWDRGPYNEQFF. For the CDR3, the DNA is TGTGCCAGCAGCTGGGACAGGGGCCCCTACAATGAGCAGTTCTTC.

This sequence joins TRBV6-4 and TRBJ1-5; TRBD1 is a possible D gene (6 bases). V was shortened by 4 bases and J by 8 bases, with 12 bases between the two germline ends. The CDR3 spans 13 residues. Germline CDR1 is MRHNA and CDR2 is SNTAGT. The CDR3 region has the DNA TGTGCCAGCAGTGTGGATAGGGGGAAGCCCCAGCATTTT. This sequence encodes CASSVDRGKPQHF.

The chain is built from TRBV19 and TRBJ1-5; D is uncertain. CDR3 length: 14 residues. Trimming took 5 bases from V and 7 from J, leaving 15 bases between them. Germline values: CDR1 LNHDA, CDR2 SQIVND (reference sequence). The CDR3 here is CASSASISGQPQHF. Here the CDR3 DNA reads TGTGCCAGTAGTGCAAGTATATCAGGACAGCCCCAGCATTTT.

This chain uses TRBV19 with TRBJ2-7; 7 bases fit TRBD2. The CDR3 sequence is 16 residues long. Germline lookup yields CDR1 LNHDA and CDR2 SQIVND (reference sequence). With 0 bases clipped from V and 1 base from J, the junction kept 6 bases outside the gene matches. The DNA of the CDR3 is TGTGCCAGTAGTATAGATCAGGTTAGCGGGTCCTACGAGCAGTACTTC. Its protein product is CASSIDQVSGSYEQYF.

This clone was picked up a small number of times. The chain links TRBV5-4 to TRBJ1-6; D gene unclear. Germline CDR1 reads SGHNT; CDR2 reads YYREEE (reference sequence). Trimming removed 4 bases at V and 4 bases at J, with 9 bases between. The CDR3 totals 14 residues. This CDR3 is CASSTTEYNSPLHF. DNA for the CDR3: TGTGCCAGCAGCACCACAGAGTATAATTCACCCCTCCACTTT.

The genes are TRBV29-1 and TRBJ2-1; 8 bases line up with TRBD2. Germline assignment: CDR1 SQVTM and CDR2 ANQGSEA. The CDR3 has 14 amino acids. The V segment lost 7 bases and the J segment 3 bases; nucleotides outside the gene matches: 8. The CDR3 loop is CSAGQLADYNEQFF. The CDR3 DNA follows: TGCAGCGCGGGTCAACTAGCGGACTACAATGAGCAGTTCTTC.

The rearrangement links TRBV13 to TRBJ1-3, with D unclear. V lost 5 bases to trimming and J lost 0 bases, with 14 bases between them. The CDR3 covers 16 residues. CDR1 PRHDT and CDR2 FYEKMQ come from the germline V gene (reference sequence). CDR3 protein: CASSPPASSSGNTIYF. The DNA of the CDR3 is TGTGCCAGCAGCCCACCCGCGTCCTCCTCTGGAAACACCATATATTTT.

This chain links TRBV27 with TRBJ2-4; TRBD2 agrees at 7 bases. Germline V gene data show CDR1 as MNHEY and CDR2 as SMNVEV (reference sequence). The CDR3 extends over 17 amino acids. After removal of 5 bases from V and 1 base from J, the junction contained 11 bases not matched to a gene. The CDR3 loop reads CASSPRLTSTAKNIQYF. CDR3 sequence (DNA): TGTGCCAGCAGTCCCAGGTTGACTAGCACTGCCAAAAACATTCAGTACTTC.

As concerns this clone: An end of the junction does not agree with germline; a read error may underlie this. The chain joins TRBV30 to TRBJ2-2; tentatively, D is TRBD2 (6 bases). This CDR3 region has 17 residues. Germline CDR1 GTSNPN, CDR2 SVGIG (reference sequence). DNA of the CDR3: TGTGTCTGGAGTGTACGGAGGGGAGCGCAGAACACCGGGGAGCTGTTTTTT. Encoded protein: CVWSVRRGAQNTGELFF.